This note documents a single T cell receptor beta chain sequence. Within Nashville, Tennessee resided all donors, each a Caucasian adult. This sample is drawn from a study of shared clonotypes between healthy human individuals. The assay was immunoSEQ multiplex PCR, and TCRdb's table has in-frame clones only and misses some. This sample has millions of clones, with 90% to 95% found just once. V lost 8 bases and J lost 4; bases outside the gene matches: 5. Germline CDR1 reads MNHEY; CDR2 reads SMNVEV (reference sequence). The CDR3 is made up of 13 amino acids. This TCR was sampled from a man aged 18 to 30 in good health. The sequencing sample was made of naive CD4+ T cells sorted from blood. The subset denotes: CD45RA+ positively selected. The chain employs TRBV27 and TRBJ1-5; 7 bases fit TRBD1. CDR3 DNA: TGTGCCAGCGGCCCGACAGGGAATCAGCCCCAGCATTTT. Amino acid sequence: CASGPTGNQPQHF.